A single TCR beta chain is shown here with its context. Clones were read by immunoSEQ multiplex PCR, and TCRdb kept only the in-frame ones, dropping some. The data show under 25,000 clones, roughly 90% seen once. V dropped 6 bases and J dropped 4 bases, with 16 bases sitting between them. Germline CDR1 reads SGHKS; CDR2 reads YYEKEE (reference sequence). CDR3 length: 15 amino acids. This specimen belongs to a study of somatic mutations in cytotoxic T cells in rheumatoid arthritis. The gene calls are TRBV5-5 and TRBJ1-4, with D possibly TRBD1 on 6 matching bases. Material: CD8+ T cells sorted from blood. The receptor's source is a man aged 35 to 55 in good health. The CDR3 sequence is CASTLGGGFNEKLFF. DNA of the CDR3: TGTGCCAGCACCCTGGGGGGCGGCTTTAATGAAAAACTGTTTTTT.